These 9 T cell receptor beta chains were sequenced from one sample in a study of shared clonotypes between healthy human individuals. Assay used: immunoSEQ multiplex PCR; TCRdb lists only in-frame clones, some missing. In the table there are over a million clones, around four fifths of which are singletons. Sequenced: memory CD4+ T cells sorted from blood. The sample's subset: CD45RA-negative fraction. These receptors were obtained from a man aged 18 to 29 in good health.

The chain uses TRBV7-2 and TRBJ2-1, with unresolved D. The CDR3 consists of 16 residues. CDR1 and CDR2 from the germline V gene are SGHTA and FQGNSA. Trimming cost V 5 bases and J 1 base, with 15 bases left between them. CDR3 DNA: TGTGCCAGCAGCCCCTCTTTCGGGTATTCCTACAATGAGCAGTTCTTC. Translated: CASSPSFGYSYNEQFF.

The rearrangement joins TRBV18 to TRBJ1-3; 8 nucleotides agree with TRBD1. Per germline, CDR1 KGHSH and CDR2 LQKENI. The CDR3 is 16 residues long. Trimming at V came to 5 bases and at J to 2 bases, leaving 8 bases not matched to a gene. CDR3 coding DNA: TGTGCCAGCTCAACGACCAGGGGGCAGACTGGAAACACCATATATTTT. Protein sequence: CASSTTRGQTGNTIYF. Full variable domain (outside the CDR3, taken from reference TRBV18 and TRBJ1-3): NAGVMQNPRHLVRRRGQEARLRCSPMKGHSHVYWYRQLPEEGLKFMVYLQKENIIDESGMPKERFSAEFPKEGPSILRIQQVVRGDSAAYFCASSTTRGQTGNTIYFGEGSWLTVV.

The V gene is TRBV2, the J gene TRBJ2-5; 8 bases match TRBD1. V lost 7 bases, J lost 0 bases, and 4 bases stayed unmatched. CDR3 length: 14 residues. CDR1 and CDR2 (germline): SNHLY, FYNNEI. This chain's CDR3 is CASTVDRDQETQYF. The CDR3 bases are TGTGCCAGCACCGTGGACAGGGACCAAGAGACCCAGTACTTC.

This chain links TRBV7-8 with TRBJ2-5; 9 nucleotides align to TRBD2. Per the germline V gene, CDR1 is SGHVS and CDR2 is FQNEAQ. V was clipped by 5 bases and J by 4 bases; unmatched bases: 11. There are 16 residues in the CDR3. The CDR3 spells CASSPPSGGPLETQYF. CDR3 DNA: TGTGCCAGCAGCCCCCCCAGCGGGGGGCCTTTAGAGACCCAGTACTTC.

The V and J genes are TRBV5-6 and TRBJ1-4; D call uncertain. The V gene's germline CDR1 is SGHDT and CDR2 YYEEEE. The CDR3 sequence is 15 residues long. Between the trimmed V and J ends, which lost 4 bases and 6 bases, there was a span of 16 bases. DNA for the CDR3: TGTGCCAGCAGCACCCGGACCCCGAGGGATGAAAAACTGTTTTTT. Protein sequence: CASSTRTPRDEKLFF.

This clone has more than one count but fewer than ten. The rearrangement joins TRBV5-1 to TRBJ2-3; D gene uncertain. The CDR3 contains 16 residues. The V gene lost 0 bases and the J gene lost 0 bases, with 11 bases spanning the gap. Per the germline V gene, CDR1 is SGHRS and CDR2 is YFSETQ. In DNA, the CDR3 is TGCGCCAGCAGCTTGGGTGGACCGACTAGCACAGATACGCAGTATTTT. Translated, it gives CASSLGGPTSTDTQYF.

The rearrangement uses TRBV10-3 and TRBJ2-2; the D gene is possibly TRBD2 (6 bases). In germline, CDR1 is ENHRY, CDR2 SYGVKD. The CDR3 covers 16 residues. V shed 6 bases and J shed 5 bases, with 19 bases lying between them. The CDR3 DNA reads TGTGCCATCAGCTCGGATAGGAGGGGTTGGACCGGGGAGCTGTTTTTT. Amino acids: CAISSDRRGWTGELFF.

This clone was seen more than once but under ten times. This rearrangement joins TRBV16 to TRBJ1-1; D unresolved. The CDR3 extends over 14 amino acids. Per the germline V gene, CDR1 is KGHSY and CDR2 is FQNENV. The germline V and J ends were trimmed by 6 bases and 1 base, with 12 bases remaining between them. The CDR3 spells CASSPLVGNTEAFF. The CDR3 region has the DNA TGTGCCAGCAGTCCCCTTGTAGGGAACACTGAAGCTTTCTTT.

The chain combines TRBV11-1 with TRBJ2-4; perhaps TRBD2 as D (6 bases). The CDR3 is made up of 14 amino acids. Deletions cut 4 bases from V and 6 bases from J, with 13 bases between. The germline CDR1 and CDR2 sequences are SGHAT and FQDESV (reference sequence). CDR3 nucleotides: TGTGCCAGCAGCTCGGGACTGCGGGGAAACATTCAGTACTTC. Its protein product is CASSSGLRGNIQYF.